This T cell receptor (beta chain) came from a study of CD8 T cells in ankylosing spondylitis. Quantitative 5'-RACE with molecular barcodes produced the TCR beta libraries. TCRdb recomputed calls from the 5' RACE reads with MiXCR, one row per CDR3 protein. The repertoire holds 670,000 or so distinct CDR3 sequences, with roughly 20% as singletons. Comment on this clonotype: The antigen is not known.

The germline gives CDR1 SGHRS, CDR2 YFSETQ. CDR3 length: 17 amino acids. J gave up 4 bases and V 3 bases, and 10 bases lay outside the gene matches. Study-wide results and caveats: Among TCR beta sequences, a motif of eight highly homologous variants appeared characteristic of ankylosing spondylitis blood. Clones linked with disease were CD8+ and fairly uncommon in the peripheral blood.

The sequence derives from a male donor with ankylosing spondylitis. Sequenced: blood, either unsorted or a sorted T cell fraction (not recorded which). The J gene is TRBJ2-1, the V gene TRBV5-1; TRBD1 matches at 10 bases. In nucleotides, the CDR3 is TGCGCCAGCAGCTCGGACCCTGGGACAGGGGATTACAATGAGCAGTTCTTC. It is translated as CASSSDPGTGDYNEQFF.